The 10 T cell receptor beta chains below come from one sample, sequenced in a study of blood T cell repertoires in COVID-19. Measured with immunoSEQ multiplex PCR; TCRdb has only the in-frame clones, and not every one. The repertoire consists of tens of thousands of clones, with around 79% occurring once and the leading ten covering about a quarter. The specimen was peripheral blood. Receptors were obtained from a human donor in a cohort sampled during active COVID-19.

The chain couples TRBV5-5 to TRBJ2-3, with D possibly TRBD2 on 5 matching bases. The ends were cut back, 0 bases at V and 0 bases at J, with 11 bases in the middle. The CDR3 loop spans 16 amino acids. Looked up from germline, CDR1 is SGHKS and CDR2 is YYEKEE (reference sequence). CDR3 DNA sequence: TGTGCCAGCAGCTTGGTCGCGGGTATAAGCACAGATACGCAGTATTTT. Protein product: CASSLVAGISTDTQYF.

The chain has TRBV28 and TRBJ2-5; a possible D gene is TRBD2 (7 bases). The length of the CDR3 is 16 residues. CDR1 and CDR2 (germline): MDHEN, SYDVKM. V lost 2 bases, J lost 7 bases, and 20 bases lay in between. The CDR3 reads CASSLNGLGGRGTQYF. The CDR3 coding sequence is TGTGCCAGCAGTTTAAACGGGTTGGGGGGGCGCGGGACCCAGTACTTC.

This clone was observed once. V and J are TRBV7-8 and TRBJ2-3; D is uncertain. The germline CDR1 and CDR2 sequences are SGHVS and FQNEAQ. The V end lost 5 bases, the J end lost 5 bases, and 5 bases lay between the germline ends. The CDR3 has 11 amino acids. The CDR3 region is CASSPVDTQYF. CDR3 in DNA: TGTGCCAGCAGCCCGGTAGATACGCAGTATTTT.

The chain employs TRBV7-9 and TRBJ1-4, with D tentatively TRBD1 (6 bases). The CDR3 sequence is 14 residues long. Germline V gene lookup returns CDR1 SEHNR and CDR2 FQNEAQ (reference sequence). V was cut by 6 bases and J by 3 bases, with 11 bases left in between. The CDR3, as DNA: TGTGCCAGCAGATTAACAGGGTCTAATGAAAAACTGTTTTTT. Encoded protein: CASRLTGSNEKLFF.

The chain employs TRBV6-5 and TRBJ2-3; no reliable D call. The germline CDR1 and CDR2 sequences are MNHEY and SVGAGI. This CDR3 is built from 13 residues. The V and J ends lost 5 bases and 1 base respectively, with 7 bases between them. The CDR3 loop is CASSLSGTDTQYF. As DNA, the CDR3 is TGTGCCAGCAGTCTATCGGGCACAGATACGCAGTATTTT.

Here the CDR3 reads CASSQDQGDTQYF. The CDR3 DNA reads TGCGCCAGCAGCCAAGATCAGGGAGATACGCAGTATTTT. This chain connects TRBV4-3 to TRBJ2-3; TRBD1 is a possible D gene (5 bases). Germline assignment: CDR1 LGHNA and CDR2 YSLEER. The CDR3 spans 13 residues. Deletions cut 0 bases from V and 5 bases from J, with 6 bases between.

This clone has only a few counts. The chain is built from TRBV3-1 (or the pseudogene TRBV3-2) and TRBJ2-3, with a possible D match to TRBD2 (5 bases). CDR3 length: 17 amino acids. Trimming stripped 1 base from V and 2 bases from J, with 16 bases between. Germline lookup yields CDR1 LGHDT and CDR2 YNNKEL (reference sequence). The CDR3 here is CASSQGLTGGLTDTQYF. The CDR3, as DNA: TGTGCCAGCAGCCAAGGTTTGACTGGAGGTCTCACAGATACGCAGTATTTT.

This chain uses TRBV29-1 with TRBJ1-1; no clear D. V was clipped by 2 bases and J by 1 base, with 11 bases between them. CDR3 length: 14 amino acids. Germline V lookup: CDR1 SQVTM, CDR2 ANQGSEA. The CDR3 region has the DNA TGCAGCGTTGAATGGCCAGCGAAGAACACTGAAGCTTTCTTT. Translation: CSVEWPAKNTEAFF.

This clone was picked up a small number of times. V and J are TRBV4-2 and TRBJ2-1; the D is unclear. Germline-derived CDR1 and CDR2 are LGHNA and YNFKEQ. Trimming took off 0 bases at V and 5 bases at J, with 11 bases between the two ends. This CDR3 has 15 residues. The chain's CDR3 is CASSQEWLVNNEQFF. CDR3 coding DNA: TGTGCCAGCAGCCAAGAATGGCTAGTCAACAATGAGCAGTTCTTC.

V and J are TRBV4-1 and TRBJ2-7; 9 bases are a match to TRBD1. There are 16 residues in the CDR3. Germline CDR1 is MGHRA and CDR2 is YSYEKL. Unmatched junction bases numbered 3, after V lost 0 bases and J lost 0 bases. The CDR3 is CASSQDPGQGSYEQYF. Here the CDR3 DNA reads TGCGCCAGCAGCCAAGATCCGGGACAGGGCTCCTACGAGCAGTACTTC.